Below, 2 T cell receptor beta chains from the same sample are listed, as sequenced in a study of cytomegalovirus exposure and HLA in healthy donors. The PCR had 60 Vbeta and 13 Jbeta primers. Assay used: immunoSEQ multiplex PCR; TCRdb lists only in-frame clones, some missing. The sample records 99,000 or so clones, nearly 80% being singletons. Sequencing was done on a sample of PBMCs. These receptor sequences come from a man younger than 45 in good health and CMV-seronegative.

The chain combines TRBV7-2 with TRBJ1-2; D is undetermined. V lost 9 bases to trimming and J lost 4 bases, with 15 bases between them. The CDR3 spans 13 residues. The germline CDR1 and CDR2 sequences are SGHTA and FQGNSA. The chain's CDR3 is CASAPIEFYGYTF. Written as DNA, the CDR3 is TGTGCCAGTGCCCCGATAGAGTTCTATGGCTACACCTTC.

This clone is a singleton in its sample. The CDR3 DNA reads TGCGCCAGCAGCTTAGCGGGCAAGGGTGAAAAACTGTTTTTT. Amino acids: CASSLAGKGEKLFF. The chain links TRBV5-1 to TRBJ1-4; D uncertain. This CDR3 has 14 residues. V was clipped by 2 bases and J by 7 bases, with 12 bases between them. Looked up from germline, CDR1 is SGHRS and CDR2 is YFSETQ.